A selection of T cell receptor beta chains follows, all from one sample in a study of T cells in localized non-small cell lung cancer. TCRdb keeps only in-frame clones here, not all; method: immunoSEQ multiplex PCR. The profile shows thousands of clones, less than 30% of them singletons. The sample in question was normal lung tissue next to the tumor, obtained before any cancer treatment. The receptors stem from a man aged 40 to 69 with stage II squamous cell lung carcinoma. The CDR3 runs from the conserved cysteine through the conserved F or W. A D gene is named only where the DNA matches it firmly. Clone sizes are given selectively: once, few, many, or a class where the clone is expanded.

cdr3_length: 14; clone_size: NA; v_call: TRBV30; j_call: TRBJ2-7; d_call: NA; cdr3_nt: TGTGCCTGGAGTACCGGCTCCGGAGCCTACGAGCAGTACTTC; cdr3_aa: CAWSTGSGAYEQYF
cdr3_length: 13; clone_size: few; v_call: TRBV19; j_call: TRBJ2-1; d_call: NA; cdr3_nt: TGTGCCAGTAGTATGAAGGGGCTCGATGAGCAGTTCTTC; cdr3_aa: CASSMKGLDEQFF
cdr3_length: 16; clone_size: NA; v_call: TRBV6-8; j_call: TRBJ1-5; d_call: TRBD1; cdr3_nt: TGTGCCAGCAGTCTGCCAACGGGACAGGATAATCAGCCCCAGCATTTT; cdr3_aa: CASSLPTGQDNQPQHF
cdr3_length: 14; clone_size: NA; v_call: TRBV28; j_call: TRBJ2-7; d_call: NA; cdr3_nt: TGTGCCAGCAGTTTCGGAGGGATTGCCTACGAGCAGTACTTC; cdr3_aa: CASSFGGIAYEQYF
cdr3_length: 14; clone_size: few; v_call: TRBV28; j_call: TRBJ1-1; d_call: NA; cdr3_nt: TGTGCCAGCAGTCCTCAATACCAGGACACTGAAGCTTTCTTT; cdr3_aa: CASSPQYQDTEAFF
cdr3_length: 12; clone_size: NA; v_call: TRBV14; j_call: TRBJ1-1; d_call: NA; cdr3_nt: TGTGCCAGCAGCCTACTCCAGGGAGGAGCTTTCTTT; cdr3_aa: CASSLLQGGAFF
cdr3_length: 15; clone_size: NA; v_call: TRBV25-1; j_call: TRBJ1-4; d_call: NA; cdr3_nt: TGTGCCAGCAGTGAATCAGGGAAGATCGGTGAAAAACTGTTTTTT; cdr3_aa: CASSESGKIGEKLFF
cdr3_length: 16; clone_size: NA; v_call: TRBV19; j_call: TRBJ2-3; d_call: NA; cdr3_nt: TGTGCCAGTAGTATAGACAGTACCACTAGCACAGATACGCAGTATTTT; cdr3_aa: CASSIDSTTSTDTQYF
cdr3_length: 12; clone_size: NA; v_call: TRBV18; j_call: TRBJ1-2; d_call: NA; cdr3_nt: TGTGCCAGCTCACCACCCGGGGAAGGCTACACCTTC; cdr3_aa: CASSPPGEGYTF
cdr3_length: 14; clone_size: NA; v_call: TRBV19; j_call: TRBJ2-5; d_call: NA; cdr3_nt: TGTGCCAGTAGCTTGGGGACTGGGCAAGAGACCCAGTACTTC; cdr3_aa: CASSLGTGQETQYF
cdr3_length: 11; clone_size: NA; v_call: TRBV30; j_call: TRBJ1-2; d_call: NA; cdr3_nt: TGTGCCTGGAGTGTATCCGGGAGCTACACCTTC; cdr3_aa: CAWSVSGSYTF
cdr3_length: 11; clone_size: NA; v_call: TRBV19; j_call: TRBJ1-4; d_call: NA; cdr3_nt: TGTGCCAGTAAGGAACGTGAAAAACTGTTTTTT; cdr3_aa: CASKEREKLFF
cdr3_length: 13; clone_size: medium-sized; v_call: TRBV6-8; j_call: TRBJ1-1; d_call: TRBD1; cdr3_nt: TGTGCCAGCGACAGGGGCGAGGGGACTGAAGCTTTCTTT; cdr3_aa: CASDRGEGTEAFF
cdr3_length: 14; clone_size: medium-sized; v_call: TRBV11-3; j_call: TRBJ1-2; d_call: NA; cdr3_nt: TGTGCCAGCAGCTTGGGGACGGATAGGGGTGGCTACACCTTC; cdr3_aa: CASSLGTDRGGYTF
cdr3_length: 16; clone_size: NA; v_call: TRBV11-3; j_call: TRBJ2-5; d_call: TRBD2; cdr3_nt: TGTGCCAGCGGTCTTAGCGGGGGGGCGCGCCCCGAGACCCAGTACTTC; cdr3_aa: CASGLSGGARPETQYF
cdr3_length: 15; clone_size: medium-sized; v_call: TRBV6-8; j_call: TRBJ1-6; d_call: NA; cdr3_nt: TGTGCCAGCAGTTACGACAGCTTGCAATTGACACCCCTCCACTTT; cdr3_aa: CASSYDSLQLTPLHF
cdr3_length: 16; clone_size: few; v_call: TRBV11-3; j_call: TRBJ2-5; d_call: TRBD2; cdr3_nt: TGTGCCAGCAGCCCCTGGGGAGCGGGGGATTGGGAGACCCAGTACTTC; cdr3_aa: CASSPWGAGDWETQYF
cdr3_length: 15; clone_size: NA; v_call: TRBV11-3; j_call: TRBJ2-7; d_call: TRBD2; cdr3_nt: TGTGCCAGCAGCTTAGTGGCTAGCGGGAGCTACGAGCAGTACTTC; cdr3_aa: CASSLVASGSYEQYF
cdr3_length: 14; clone_size: NA; v_call: TRBV6-8; j_call: TRBJ1-1; d_call: NA; cdr3_nt: TGTGCCAGCAGTTTTTCCAGGGGGAACACTGAAGCTTTCTTT; cdr3_aa: CASSFSRGNTEAFF
cdr3_length: 14; clone_size: NA; v_call: TRBV11-3; j_call: TRBJ2-7; d_call: NA; cdr3_nt: TGTGCCAGCAGCTTAACCGCCGCCTCCTACGAGCAGTACTTC; cdr3_aa: CASSLTAASYEQYF
cdr3_length: 14; clone_size: NA; v_call: TRBV11-3; j_call: TRBJ2-1; d_call: NA; cdr3_nt: TGTGCCAGCAGCTTATTAGAAGGGAGAAAAGAGCAGTTCTTC; cdr3_aa: CASSLLEGRKEQFF
cdr3_length: 14; clone_size: NA; v_call: TRBV11-3; j_call: TRBJ1-4; d_call: TRBD1; cdr3_nt: TGTGCCAGCTCCCCGGGACAGAGGAATGAAAAACTGTTTTTT; cdr3_aa: CASSPGQRNEKLFF